Listed below are T cell receptor beta chains from one sample, sequenced in a study of T cell responses to AZD1222 COVID-19 vaccine. TCRdb's copy holds only in-frame clones and misses some; the assay was immunoSEQ multiplex PCR. This table has about 42,000 clones, approximately 80% appearing once. This specimen was peripheral blood, taken 28 days after the second AZD1222 dose. The receptors derive from an adult who received the AZD1222 COVID-19 vaccine. Each CDR3 is given with its conserved first and last residue. The D gene is left open where the match is weak. For some rows the clone size is stated as once, few or many, or as a class when expanded; others skip it.

>TRBV2|.|.|TRBJ1-4
TGTGCCAGCAGCGAAACCGGGACCTGGAATGAAAAACTGTTTTTT
CASSETGTWNEKLFF
>TRBV3-1/TRBV3-2|.|.|TRBJ1-1
TGTGCCAGCAGCCAAGAACCCAAGGGTTACACTGAAGCTTTCTTT
CASSQEPKGYTEAFF
>TRBV5-5|.|.|TRBJ1-1
TGTGCCAGCAGCTTGGATTTCGGGACCTACACTGAAGCTTTCTTT
CASSLDFGTYTEAFF
>TRBV3-1/TRBV3-2|.|once|TRBJ2-7
TGTGCCAGCAGCCAAAAGGGAGGACAGGTTGCCCACGAGCAGTACTTC
CASSQKGGQVAHEQYF
>TRBV19|.|.|TRBJ1-1
TGTGCCAGTAGTACGTCGGGGACAAGGAACACTGAAGCTTTCTTT
CASSTSGTRNTEAFF
>TRBV15|.|.|TRBJ1-2
TGTGCCACCAGCAGAGTGGGGGGCCCAGACTATGGCTACACCTTC
CATSRVGGPDYGYTF
>TRBV4-1|TRBD1|.|TRBJ2-7
TGCGCCAGCAGCCAACCTCGACAGGGCTACGAGCAGTACTTC
CASSQPRQGYEQYF
>TRBV7-2|TRBD1|.|TRBJ1-5
TGTGCCAGCAGCTTAGCCCGGACAGGGTTGAACAATCAGCCCCAGCATTTT
CASSLARTGLNNQPQHF
>TRBV2|TRBD1|.|TRBJ1-6
TGTGCCAGCATTCCAGACAGGGCGGGCTCACCCCTCCACTTT
CASIPDRAGSPLHF
>TRBV30|.|.|TRBJ2-1
TGTGCCTGGAGTGTTATCGGGAATGAGCAGTTCTTC
CAWSVIGNEQFF
>TRBV7-2|.|once|TRBJ1-4
TGTGCCAGCAGCTTAGCAGGGACTAATGAAAAACTGTTTTTT
CASSLAGTNEKLFF
>TRBV7-8|.|.|TRBJ1-2
TGTGCCAGCAGCTTAGCAGCTAGCCGAAGTTATGGCTACACCTTC
CASSLAASRSYGYTF
>TRBV3-1/TRBV3-2|TRBD1|few|TRBJ1-6
TGTGCCACTCAGGGGGTTCAATCACCCCTCCACTTT
CATQGVQSPLHF
>TRBV7-3|TRBD1|.|TRBJ2-1
TGTGCCAGCAGCTTCGACAGGGGAGCCTACAATGAGCAGTTCTTC
CASSFDRGAYNEQFF
>TRBV5-6|.|.|TRBJ1-5
TGTGCCAGCAGCAGGGGAGCGGGCAATCAGCCCCAGCATTTT
CASSRGAGNQPQHF
>TRBV3-1/TRBV3-2|.|.|TRBJ2-7
TGTGCCAGCAGCCAAGATCGAGCCTACGAGCAGTACTTC
CASSQDRAYEQYF
>TRBV3-1/TRBV3-2|.|.|TRBJ2-7
TGTGCCAGCAGCCCGGGGCGGGGCGGGGTTTACGAGCAGTACTTC
CASSPGRGGVYEQYF
>TRBV9|.|.|TRBJ2-2
TGTGCCAGCAGCTGGGCTAGACAGAACACCGGGGAGCTGTTTTTT
CASSWARQNTGELFF
>TRBV5-6|.|.|TRBJ1-5
TGTGCCAGCAGCCCCGGGTCTTCCAATCAGCCCCAGCATTTT
CASSPGSSNQPQHF
>TRBV27|TRBD1|.|TRBJ1-3
TGTGCCAGCAGTTACGGAGGCGGGACAGCTGGAAACACCATATATTTT
CASSYGGGTAGNTIYF
>TRBV3-1/TRBV3-2|.|.|TRBJ1-5
TGTGCCAGCAGCCAAGCGGGGGGGAGCAATCAGCCCCAGCATTTT
CASSQAGGSNQPQHF
>TRBV18|.|.|TRBJ2-7
TGTGCCAGCTCACCATCCGCAGGGGTGGCCTACGAGCAGTACTTC
CASSPSAGVAYEQYF
>TRBV7-9|TRBD1|.|TRBJ2-7
TGTGCCAGCAGCTTAATACAAGGACAGGGCCAAAACGAGCAGTACTTC
CASSLIQGQGQNEQYF
>TRBV4-1|TRBD1|.|TRBJ1-6
TGCGCCAGCAGCCAAGGGGCCCGGGACAGTCCTCCCCTCCACTTT
CASSQGARDSPPLHF
>TRBV12-5|.|few|TRBJ1-5
TGTGCTAGTGGTTTGCCAAGGACAGCACGACGTCAGCCCCAGCATTTT
CASGLPRTARRQPQHF
>TRBV11-3|TRBD2|.|TRBJ2-1
TGTGCCAGCAGCTTAGGTGGGCAGGGAGGGTTCAATGAGCAGTTCTTC
CASSLGGQGGFNEQFF
>TRBV2|.|.|TRBJ1-5
TGTGCCAGCAGTTCCGACAGTGGTAGCAATCAGCCCCAGCATTTT
CASSSDSGSNQPQHF
>TRBV9|TRBD1|.|TRBJ1-4
TGTGCCAGCAGCGTAGGACAGGGGCTGGGTGAAAAACTGTTTTTT
CASSVGQGLGEKLFF
>TRBV6-1|.|.|TRBJ1-4
TGTGCCAGCAGTGAAGCGGGGGGGTCTGGTGAAAAACTGTTTTTT
CASSEAGGSGEKLFF
>TRBV5-1|TRBD1|.|TRBJ1-5
TGCGCCAGCAGCTTGGGGGACAGGGCGCTCAATCAGCCCCAGCATTTT
CASSLGDRALNQPQHF
>TRBV6-5|.|.|TRBJ1-5
TGTGCCAGCAGTTACATGGGTACGGGTCAGCCCCAGCATTTT
CASSYMGTGQPQHF
>TRBV3-1/TRBV3-2|.|.|TRBJ1-1
TGTGCCAGCGGTAACACTGAAGCTTTCTTT
CASGNTEAFF
>TRBV4-1|TRBD1|few|TRBJ1-1
TGCGCCAGCAGCGCCACCAGGGGGGGCGACACTGAAGCTTTCTTT
CASSATRGGDTEAFF
>TRBV4-1|.|.|TRBJ2-7
TGCGCCAGCAGCCATCCGGGACCCGTGTCATACGAGCAGTACTTC
CASSHPGPVSYEQYF
>TRBV27|.|.|TRBJ1-3
TGTGCCAGCAGTTTATTCGGGGGCTCTGGAAACACCATATATTTT
CASSLFGGSGNTIYF
>TRBV15|.|.|TRBJ2-7
TGTGCCACCAGCAGAGGGGGGCAGAAAACCTACGAGCAGTACTTC
CATSRGGQKTYEQYF
>TRBV25-1|TRBD2|.|TRBJ2-3
TGTGCCAGCAGTGATAGCGGGGGAAGCACAGATACGCAGTATTTT
CASSDSGGSTDTQYF
>TRBV6-5|.|few|TRBJ1-1
TGTGCCAGCAGGGACCGATCGAACACTGAAGCTTTCTTT
CASRDRSNTEAFF
>TRBV14|.|.|TRBJ2-7
TGTGCCAGCAGCCAAGTAGGCGGATACTCCTACGAGCAGTACTTC
CASSQVGGYSYEQYF
>TRBV28|.|once|TRBJ2-3
TGTGCCATAGGTCGGACCACAGATACGCAGTATTTT
CAIGRTTDTQYF
>TRBV30|.|.|TRBJ1-1
TGTGCCTGGACTCCTCACAACACTGAAGCTTTCTTT
CAWTPHNTEAFF
>TRBV3-1/TRBV3-2|.|.|TRBJ1-5
TGTGCCAGCAGCCCCCGAGGGGGGGAATTCGAGGATCAGCCCCAGCATTTT
CASSPRGGEFEDQPQHF
>TRBV5-1|.|.|TRBJ2-7
TGCGCCAGCAGCTTGTGGGGGGCCCGGGGGGACGAGCAGTACTTC
CASSLWGARGDEQYF
>TRBV6-1|TRBD1|.|TRBJ1-1
TGTGCCAGCAGTCCGGCAGGGGGGGACACTGAAGCTTTCTTT
CASSPAGGDTEAFF
>TRBV5-6|TRBD2|.|TRBJ2-7
TGTGCCAGCAGCGCGGGGGGGACCTACGAGCAGTACTTC
CASSAGGTYEQYF
>TRBV25-1|TRBD1|.|TRBJ1-1
TGTGCCAGCAAGACAGGGGGCGGCACTGAAGCTTTCTTT
CASKTGGGTEAFF